The next 27 T cell receptor beta chains were all read from a single sample in a study of OX40 agonist ivuxolimab in advanced cancers. The method was immunoSEQ multiplex PCR; TCRdb's version includes in-frame clones alone and lacks a portion of them. The table includes under 90,000 clones, 90% detected once. Sequencing used CD4+ or CD8+ T cells sorted from blood, obtained in a trial of the OX40 agonist ivuxolimab. These receptors originate from an adult with an advanced solid tumor such as melanoma, head and neck, liver or kidney cancer.

The rearrangement joins TRBV5-1 to TRBJ2-1; 13 positions agree with TRBD2. Germline lookup yields CDR1 SGHRS and CDR2 YFSETQ. The CDR3 has 16 residues. After removal of 0 bases from V and 8 bases from J, the junction contained 5 bases not matched to a gene. CDR3 amino acids: CASSLVLAGGDDEQFF. CDR3 coding DNA: TGCGCCAGCAGCTTGGTACTAGCGGGAGGGGACGATGAGCAGTTCTTC.

This clone was counted between two and nine times. The J gene is TRBJ1-2, the V gene TRBV2; a weak D match, TRBD1 (6 bases). Trimming removed 4 bases from V and 12 bases from J, with 12 bases in between. This CDR3 spans 11 amino acids. Germline CDR1 SNHLY, CDR2 FYNNEI. The CDR3: CASSVRNRDTF. The CDR3 region has the DNA TGTGCCAGCAGTGTAAGGAACAGGGACACCTTC.

This rearrangement joins TRBV6-1 to TRBJ1-2; 8 bases map to TRBD1. V was clipped by 4 bases and J by 8 bases; unmatched bases: 15. CDR1 and CDR2 from the germline V gene are MNHNS and SASEGT. CDR3 size: 16 residues. CDR3 in amino acids: CASSGPPSFYRGGYTF. CDR3 bases: TGTGCCAGCAGTGGACCCCCCTCTTTCTACAGGGGGGGCTACACCTTC.

This sequence joins TRBV10-3 and TRBJ1-2; D call uncertain. Trimming left V 0 bases short and J 2 bases short, with 7 bases between. From germline, CDR1 is ENHRY and CDR2 SYGVKD. This CDR3 has 14 amino acids. CDR3 loop: CAISESVQNYGYTF. For the CDR3, the DNA is TGTGCCATCAGTGAGTCGGTACAGAACTATGGCTACACCTTC.

V is TRBV6-5 and J is TRBJ2-7; 10 positions agree with TRBD1. Germline CDR1 reads MNHEY; CDR2 reads SVGAGI. The length of the CDR3 is 14 residues. V lost 5 bases, J lost 1 base, and 2 bases stayed unmatched. CDR3 nucleotides: TGTGCCAGCAGTGTGGGACAGGGGTCCTACGAGCAGTACTTC. The encoded protein is CASSVGQGSYEQYF.

The chain combines TRBV7-9 with TRBJ2-6; D ambiguous. The germline V and J ends were trimmed by 3 bases and 5 bases, with 5 bases remaining between them. Germline CDR1 is SEHNR and CDR2 is FQNEAQ (reference sequence). The CDR3 length is 13 residues. In DNA form, the CDR3 reads TGTGCCAGCAGCTTCGGCTGGGCCAACGTCCTGACTTTC. This codes for CASSFGWANVLTF.

The CDR3 loop reads CASSVRREGGAYNEQFF. The CDR3 DNA reads as TGTGCCAGCAGCGTCCGCCGGGAGGGGGGGGCCTACAATGAGCAGTTCTTC. J is TRBJ2-1 and V is TRBV9; TRBD2 agrees at 8 bases. This CDR3 has 17 amino acids. The V segment lost 2 bases and the J segment 2 bases; nucleotides outside the gene matches: 9. Germline CDR1 reads SGDLS; CDR2 reads YYNGEE.

This chain joins TRBV7-2 and TRBJ1-2; TRBD1 aligns across 11 bases. The CDR3 covers 16 residues. J was trimmed by 3 bases and V by 5 bases; bases with no gene match: 8. CDR1 and CDR2 (germline): SGHTA, FQGNSA. The CDR3 sequence is CASSPWTGGPDYGYTF. In DNA form, the CDR3 reads TGTGCCAGCAGCCCCTGGACAGGGGGCCCGGACTATGGCTACACCTTC. The full variable domain, completed using reference TRBV7-2 and TRBJ1-2, is GAGVSQSPSNKVTEKGKDVELRCDPISGHTALYWYRQSLGQGLEFLIYFQGNSAPDKSGLPSDRFSAERTGGSVSTLTIQRTQQEDSAVYLCASSPWTGGPDYGYTFGSGTRLTVV.

This chain connects TRBV29-1 to TRBJ2-7; no clear D gene. The CDR3 totals 13 residues. Germline loops: CDR1 SQVTM, CDR2 ANQGSEA. Trimming removed 7 bases from V and 2 bases from J, with 15 bases in between. The CDR3 here is CSGANPGTYEQYF. In DNA, the CDR3 is TGCAGCGGGGCTAACCCTGGGACCTACGAGCAGTACTTC.

The chain links TRBV5-4 to TRBJ2-3, with D perhaps TRBD1 (6 bases). Germline lookup yields CDR1 SGHNT and CDR2 YYREEE (reference sequence). The V end was cut by 0 bases, the J end by 0 bases, with 11 bases between. The CDR3 is made up of 16 amino acids. The CDR3 DNA is TGTGCCAGCAGCTTGGCCGGGACACTCAGCACAGATACGCAGTATTTT. This encodes CASSLAGTLSTDTQYF.

The DNA of the CDR3 is TGTGCCAGCAGTACTAGCGGGAACGCTTACGAGCAGTACTTC. This translates into CASSTSGNAYEQYF. This chain connects TRBV28 to TRBJ2-7; 10 bases agree with TRBD2. CDR3 length equals 14 residues. Germline V gene sequence: CDR1 MDHEN, CDR2 SYDVKM. V shed 5 bases, J shed 4 bases, and the junction held 5 bases outside the gene matches.

Written as DNA, the CDR3 is TGTGCCAGCATAACATCGGGGGGGCCCACTGAAGCTTTCTTT. Protein: CASITSGGPTEAFF. The chain recombines TRBV28 with TRBJ1-1, with D possibly being TRBD1 (6 bases). The V gene lost 7 bases and the J gene lost 4 bases, with 16 bases spanning the gap. Germline CDR1 MDHEN, CDR2 SYDVKM. The CDR3 is 14 amino acids.

This rearrangement joins TRBV21-1 to TRBJ2-6; the table's D call, TRBD2, was not checked against the DNA. TRBV21-1 is a recognized pseudogene. This CDR3 comprises 19 residues. CDR3 region: CASSKGELGKPSGANVLTF. In DNA form, the CDR3 reads TGTGCCAGCAGCAAAGGGGAGTTGGGTAAACCCTCTGGGGCCAACGTCCTGACTTTC.

V and J are TRBV19 and TRBJ2-7; D might be TRBD2 (5 bases). Germline V lookup: CDR1 LNHDA, CDR2 SQIVND (reference sequence). This CDR3 region has 12 residues. V was clipped by 9 bases and J by 4 bases, with 13 bases between them. The CDR3 loop reads CASLRGSYEQYF. CDR3 in DNA: TGTGCCAGCCTCCGGGGTTCATACGAGCAGTACTTC.

This clone was picked up one time. V usage is TRBV6-8 and J usage is TRBJ2-3, with TRBD2 as a possible D gene (6 bases). Germline CDR1 MNHGY, CDR2 SAAAGT. The CDR3 loop spans 16 amino acids. V was pared by 6 bases and J by 4 bases, with 20 bases between. In nucleotides, the CDR3 is TGTGCCAGCAGCCCACGTGCGACGGGAGCGCCAGATACGCAGTATTTT. Translation: CASSPRATGAPDTQYF.

This clone was detected only once. The V call is TRBV4-2, the J call TRBJ2-7; tentatively, D is TRBD1 (6 bases). This CDR3 comprises 15 residues. V was clipped by 4 bases and J by 7 bases, with 20 bases between them. CDR1 is LGHNA, CDR2 YNFKEQ, per germline. CDR3 coding DNA: TGTGCCAGCAGCCCCTACTGGACAGCGGCCGAGGAGCAGTACTTC. This gives the protein CASSPYWTAAEEQYF.

The chain carries TRBV10-3 and TRBJ2-1; tentatively, D is TRBD1 (6 bases). CDR1 and CDR2 (germline): ENHRY, SYGVKD. Trimming removed 5 bases from V and 6 bases from J, with 14 bases in between. The CDR3 contains 14 residues. CDR3 nucleotides: TGTGCCATCAGTCAGGGGATGTGGGTCAATGAGCAGTTCTTC. Amino acids: CAISQGMWVNEQFF.

The rearrangement uses TRBV6-4 and TRBJ2-7, with 8 bases aligning to TRBD1. CDR1 MRHNA and CDR2 SNTAGT come from the germline V gene. The CDR3 has 13 residues. Trimming cost V 5 bases and J 6 bases; bases outside gene matches: 6. The CDR3 DNA reads TGTGCCAGCAGTCGGACAGGGTCCGCCGAGCAGTACTTC. Translation: CASSRTGSAEQYF.

The CDR3 loop is CASSIDGGTGIFYEQYF. For the CDR3, the DNA is TGTGCCAGTAGTATAGACGGCGGGACAGGGATATTCTACGAGCAGTACTTC. V and J are TRBV19 and TRBJ2-7; 9 nucleotides agree with TRBD1. CDR1 and CDR2 from the germline V gene are LNHDA and SQIVND (reference sequence). V lost 0 bases and J lost 3; bases outside the gene matches: 9. This CDR3 spans 17 amino acids. The whole variable domain, remainder taken from reference TRBV19 and TRBJ2-7, is DGGITQSPKYLFRKEGQNVTLSCEQNLNHDAMYWYRQDPGQGLRLIYYSQIVNDFQKGDIAEGYSVSREKKESFPLTVTSAQKNPTAFYLCASSIDGGTGIFYEQYFGPGTRLTVT.

The gene calls are TRBV5-1 and TRBJ2-2, with TRBD2 matching 7 bases. J gave up 8 bases and V 0 bases, and 7 bases lay outside the gene matches. This CDR3 has 15 amino acids. Germline V lookup: CDR1 SGHRS, CDR2 YFSETQ. Here the CDR3 DNA reads TGCGCCAGCAGCTTGGAAGGCGGGGGAGCGGGGGAGCTGTTTTTT. Amino acid sequence: CASSLEGGGAGELFF.

The chain joins TRBV5-5 to TRBJ1-2, with TRBD1 matching 7 bases. V was pared by 6 bases and J by 7 bases, with 9 bases of the junction left unmatched. This CDR3 contains 13 residues. Germline CDR1 is SGHKS and CDR2 is YYEKEE (reference sequence). CDR3 sequence reads: CASIWAGGVGYTF. The CDR3 nucleotides are TGTGCCAGCATCTGGGCAGGGGGAGTTGGCTACACCTTC.

The chain couples TRBV7-2 to TRBJ2-3; 8 bases fit TRBD2. Per germline, CDR1 SGHTA and CDR2 FQGNSA. V trimming: 3 bases; J trimming: 2 bases; junction bases outside the gene matches: 10. This CDR3 region has 17 residues. The CDR3 nucleotides are TGTGCCAGCAGCTTCTTTCGGACTAGCTCCCACACAGATACGCAGTATTTT. Amino acid sequence: CASSFFRTSSHTDTQYF.

The genes are TRBV7-2 and TRBJ2-3; D remains unclear. Trimming cost V 8 bases and J 5 bases, with 11 bases left between them. This CDR3 has 12 amino acids. Germline V CDR1 and CDR2: SGHTA, FQGNSA. The CDR3 sequence is CASAKTGDTQYF. The DNA of the CDR3 is TGTGCCAGCGCCAAAACCGGAGATACGCAGTATTTT.

This chain links TRBV7-2 with TRBJ1-3; no reliable D call. The V gene lost 6 bases and the J gene lost 4 bases, with 10 bases spanning the gap. Germline loops: CDR1 SGHTA, CDR2 FQGNSA. The CDR3 length is 13 residues. The DNA for the CDR3 is TGTGCCAGCAGTCAGGACGGGGGAAACACCATATATTTT. Its translation: CASSQDGGNTIYF.

The chain joins TRBV6-6 to TRBJ1-5; TRBD1 matches at 7 bases. The CDR3 sequence is 13 residues long. Germline V lookup: CDR1 MNHNY, CDR2 SVGAGI (reference sequence). V lost 1 base to trimming and J lost 12 bases; unmatched junction nucleotides: 6. For the CDR3, the DNA is TGTGCCAGCAGTTACTTACAGGGGAGGCACCAGCATTTT. It specifies CASSYLQGRHQHF.

The chain couples TRBV6-5 to TRBJ1-6, with D possibly TRBD1 on 5 matching bases. This CDR3 spans 15 amino acids. The V and J ends lost 6 bases and 9 bases respectively, with 18 bases between them. Germline loops: CDR1 MNHEY, CDR2 SVGAGI. The CDR3: CASSSGTPGISPLHF. CDR3 sequence (DNA): TGTGCCAGCAGCTCCGGGACCCCTGGGATTTCACCCCTCCACTTT.

The rearrangement links TRBV11-1 to TRBJ2-5; D tentatively reads TRBD1 or TRBD2 (5 bases each). The CDR3 loop spans 14 amino acids. CDR1 and CDR2 (germline): SGHAT, FQDESV (reference sequence). V was cut by 6 bases and J by 2 bases, with 13 bases left in between. The CDR3 DNA sequence: TGTGCCAGCAGACTGGGGACGGCTCAAGAGACCCAGTACTTC. This translates into CASRLGTAQETQYF. Combining the CDR3 with reference TRBV11-1 and TRBJ2-5 gives the whole variable domain EAEVAQSPRYKITEKSQAVAFWCDPISGHATLYWYRQILGQGPELLVQFQDESVVDDSQLPKDRFSAERLKGVDSTLKIQPAELGDSAMYLCASRLGTAQETQYFGPGTRLLVL.